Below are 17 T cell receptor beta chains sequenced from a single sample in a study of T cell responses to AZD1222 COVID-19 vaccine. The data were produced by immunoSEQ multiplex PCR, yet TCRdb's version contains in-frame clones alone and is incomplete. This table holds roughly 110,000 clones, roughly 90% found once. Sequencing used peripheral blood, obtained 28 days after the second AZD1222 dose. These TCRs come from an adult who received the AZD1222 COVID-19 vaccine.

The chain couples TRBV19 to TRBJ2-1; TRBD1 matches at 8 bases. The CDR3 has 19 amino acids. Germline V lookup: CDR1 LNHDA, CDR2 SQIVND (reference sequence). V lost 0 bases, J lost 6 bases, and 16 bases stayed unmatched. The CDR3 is CASSIDSTGTGVRVNEQFF. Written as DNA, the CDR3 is TGTGCCAGTAGTATAGATTCGACCGGGACAGGTGTTAGGGTCAATGAGCAGTTCTTC. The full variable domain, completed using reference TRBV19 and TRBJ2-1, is DGGITQSPKYLFRKEGQNVTLSCEQNLNHDAMYWYRQDPGQGLRLIYYSQIVNDFQKGDIAEGYSVSREKKESFPLTVTSAQKNPTAFYLCASSIDSTGTGVRVNEQFFGPGTRLTVL.

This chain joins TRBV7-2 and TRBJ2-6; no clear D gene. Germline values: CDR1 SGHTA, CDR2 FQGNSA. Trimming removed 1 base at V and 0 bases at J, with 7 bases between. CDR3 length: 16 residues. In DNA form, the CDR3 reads TGTGCCAGCAGCTTAGGAGGTTTCTCTGGGGCCAACGTCCTGACTTTC. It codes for CASSLGGFSGANVLTF.

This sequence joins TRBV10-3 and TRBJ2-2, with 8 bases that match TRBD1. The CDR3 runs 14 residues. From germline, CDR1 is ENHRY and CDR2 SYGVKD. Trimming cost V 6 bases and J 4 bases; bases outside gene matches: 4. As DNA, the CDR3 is TGTGCCATCAGGGACAGGGATGGCACCGGGGAGCTGTTTTTT. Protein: CAIRDRDGTGELFF.

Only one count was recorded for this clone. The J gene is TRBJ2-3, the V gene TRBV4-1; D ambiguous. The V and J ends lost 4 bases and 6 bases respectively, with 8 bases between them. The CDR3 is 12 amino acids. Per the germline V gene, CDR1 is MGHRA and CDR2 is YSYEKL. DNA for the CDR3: TGCGCCAGCAGCCCCCGTATGGATACGCAGTATTTT. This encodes CASSPRMDTQYF.

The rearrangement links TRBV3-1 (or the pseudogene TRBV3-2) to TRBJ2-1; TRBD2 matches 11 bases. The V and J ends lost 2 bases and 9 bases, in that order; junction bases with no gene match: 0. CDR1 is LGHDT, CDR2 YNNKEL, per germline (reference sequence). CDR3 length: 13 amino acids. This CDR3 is CASSQLAGGEQFF. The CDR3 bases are TGTGCCAGCAGCCAACTAGCGGGGGGTGAGCAGTTCTTC.

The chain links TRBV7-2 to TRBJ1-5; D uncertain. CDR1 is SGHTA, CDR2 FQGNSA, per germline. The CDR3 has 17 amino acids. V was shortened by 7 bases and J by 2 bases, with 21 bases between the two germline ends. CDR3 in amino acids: CASTSAGRNWRNQPQHF. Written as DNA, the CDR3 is TGTGCCAGCACCTCAGCTGGACGTAATTGGCGCAATCAGCCCCAGCATTTT.

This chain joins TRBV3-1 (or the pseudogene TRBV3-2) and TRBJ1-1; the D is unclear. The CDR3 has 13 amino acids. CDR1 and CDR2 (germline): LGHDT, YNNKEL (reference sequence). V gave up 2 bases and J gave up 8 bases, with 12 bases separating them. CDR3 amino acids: CASSQSRGSEAFF. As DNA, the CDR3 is TGTGCCAGCAGCCAATCGCGGGGTTCAGAAGCTTTCTTT.

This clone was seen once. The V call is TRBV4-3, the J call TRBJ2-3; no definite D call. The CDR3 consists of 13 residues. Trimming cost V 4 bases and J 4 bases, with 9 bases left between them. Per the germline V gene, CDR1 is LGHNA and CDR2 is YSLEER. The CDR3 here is CASSRGPSDTQYF. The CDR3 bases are TGCGCCAGCAGCCGCGGACCTTCAGATACGCAGTATTTT.

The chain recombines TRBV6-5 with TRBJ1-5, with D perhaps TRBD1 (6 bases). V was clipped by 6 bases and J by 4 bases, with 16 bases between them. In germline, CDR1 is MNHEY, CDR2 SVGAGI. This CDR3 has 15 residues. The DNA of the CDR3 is TGTGCCAGCAGGACTTCTCAAGGGGGGAATCAGCCCCAGCATTTT. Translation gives CASRTSQGGNQPQHF.

The DNA of the CDR3 is TGTGCCAGTACGACTAGACAGGATGAAAAACTGTTTTTT. The encoded protein is CASTTRQDEKLFF. This sequence joins TRBV19 and TRBJ1-4, with a weak D call TRBD1 (6 bases). V was cut by 7 bases and J by 6 bases, with 12 bases left in between. CDR1 LNHDA and CDR2 SQIVND come from the germline V gene (reference sequence). The CDR3 runs 13 residues.

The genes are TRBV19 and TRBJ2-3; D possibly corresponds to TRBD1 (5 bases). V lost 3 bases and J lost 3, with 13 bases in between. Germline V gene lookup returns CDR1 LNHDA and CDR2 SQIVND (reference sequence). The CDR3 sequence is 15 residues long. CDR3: CASSILDGQTDTQYF. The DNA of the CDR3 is TGTGCCAGTAGTATCTTGGACGGACAAACAGATACGCAGTATTTT.

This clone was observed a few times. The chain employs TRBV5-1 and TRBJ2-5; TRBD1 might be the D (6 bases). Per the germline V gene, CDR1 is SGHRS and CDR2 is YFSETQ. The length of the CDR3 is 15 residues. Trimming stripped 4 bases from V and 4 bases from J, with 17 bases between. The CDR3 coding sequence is TGCGCCAGCAGCCTTTTCGACAGGATGGGAGAGACCCAGTACTTC. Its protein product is CASSLFDRMGETQYF.

CDR3 in amino acids: CASSQWTENTEAFF. Here the CDR3 DNA reads TGTGCCAGCAGCCAGTGGACGGAAAACACTGAAGCTTTCTTT. The chain couples TRBV6-2 or TRBV6-3 to TRBJ1-1; D is undetermined. This CDR3 contains 14 residues. Trimming took 6 bases from V and 2 from J, leaving 13 bases between them. The germline CDR1 and CDR2 sequences are MNHEY and SVGEGT.

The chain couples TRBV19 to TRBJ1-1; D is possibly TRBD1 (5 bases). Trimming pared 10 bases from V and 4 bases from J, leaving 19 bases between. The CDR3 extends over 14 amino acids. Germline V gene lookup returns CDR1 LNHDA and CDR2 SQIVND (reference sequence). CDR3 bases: TGTGCCACTCCCTTTGCAGGGCCGTTCACTGAAGCTTTCTTT. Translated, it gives CATPFAGPFTEAFF.

CDR3: CASGAPPRNTEAFF. Written as DNA, the CDR3 is TGTGCCAGCGGCGCACCGCCCAGAAACACTGAAGCTTTCTTT. The chain links TRBV5-5 to TRBJ1-1, with no clear D. Trimming shortened V by 7 bases and J by 2 bases, and 15 bases separated the two germline ends. This CDR3 is 14 amino acids long. Germline CDR1 is SGHKS and CDR2 is YYEKEE (reference sequence).

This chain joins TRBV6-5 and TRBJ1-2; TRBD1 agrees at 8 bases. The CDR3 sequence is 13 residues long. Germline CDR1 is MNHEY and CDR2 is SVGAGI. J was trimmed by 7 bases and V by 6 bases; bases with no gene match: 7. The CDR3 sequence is CASRTTTGGGYTF. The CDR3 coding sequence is TGTGCCAGCAGGACTACAACAGGGGGTGGCTACACCTTC.

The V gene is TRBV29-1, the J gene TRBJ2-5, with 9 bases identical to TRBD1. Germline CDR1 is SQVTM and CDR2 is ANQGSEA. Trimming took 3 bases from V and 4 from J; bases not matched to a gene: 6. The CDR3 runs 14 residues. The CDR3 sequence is CSVDTGGAGETQYF. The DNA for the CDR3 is TGCAGCGTTGATACAGGGGGCGCGGGAGAGACCCAGTACTTC.